The rows below give T cell receptor beta chains drawn from one sample of a study of cytomegalovirus exposure and HLA in healthy donors. Repertoires were generated with immunoSEQ multiplex PCR, while TCRdb's copy carries only in-frame clones and drops some. Recorded here are just over 200,000 clones; the top ten clones represent 1.1%. Material for sequencing was PBMCs. The receptors originated from a girl between 2 and 10 years old in good health and CMV-seropositive. Both conserved end residues are part of each CDR3. D genes are given only for firm matches.

>TRBV28|TRBJ1-1|TRBD1
TGTGCCAGCAGTCCCCCGCCGGCAGGGGGCATAGGGGCTTTCTTT
CASSPPPAGGIGAFF
>TRBV5-6|TRBJ2-5|TRBD2
TGTGCCAGCAGCTTGCCTAGCGGGGGAGAGACCCAGTACTTC
CASSLPSGGETQYF
>TRBV29-1|TRBJ2-7|TRBD1
TGCAGCGTTAAGGCCGGGACAGCCGGCTACGAGCAGTACTTC
CSVKAGTAGYEQYF
>TRBV5-4|TRBJ2-2|-
TGTGCCAGCAGCCGTGAGGGGGTACAGACCGGGGAGCTGTTTTTT
CASSREGVQTGELFF
>TRBV19|TRBJ1-6|-
TGTGCCAGTAACGGGAGACCCTATAATTCACCCCTCCACTTT
CASNGRPYNSPLHF
>TRBV27|TRBJ2-3|TRBD1
TGTGCCAGCCCCACAGGGGGCACAGATACGCAGTATTTT
CASPTGGTDTQYF
>TRBV5-1|TRBJ2-2|-
TGCGCCAGCAGCTTGTCCCCTAACAGGGACACCGGGGAGCTGTTTTTT
CASSLSPNRDTGELFF
>TRBV5-4|TRBJ2-2|TRBD2
TGTGCCAGCAGCCCGGGGGGAGCGGGGGCCGGGGAGCTGTTTTTT
CASSPGGAGAGELFF
>TRBV15|TRBJ2-1|TRBD2
TGTGCTACCAGCAGAGTTAGAGGGGCTAGCGGGAGCAATGAGCAGTTCTTC
CATSRVRGASGSNEQFF
>TRBV30|TRBJ1-5|-
TGTGCCTGGAGTAAGGGGGAGATTCAGCCCCAGCATTTT
CAWSKGEIQPQHF
>TRBV28|TRBJ2-7|-
TGTGCCAGCAGTTCTGGGGGGCCTCCAGGGGGCGAGCAGTACTTC
CASSSGGPPGGEQYF
>TRBV2|TRBJ2-7|TRBD1
TGTGCCAGCAGTTTGGCACCGGGACAGGATTCTTACGAGCAGTACTTC
CASSLAPGQDSYEQYF
>TRBV5-1|TRBJ1-4|TRBD1
TGCGCCAGCTCTCGGCAGGGACAGTACAATGAAAAACTGTTTTTT
CASSRQGQYNEKLFF
>TRBV28|TRBJ2-3|TRBD1
TGTGCCAGCAGAAAAAACAGGGGGCGGTTTGTTGGCACAGATACGCAGTATTTT
CASRKNRGRFVGTDTQYF
>TRBV6-1|TRBJ2-3|-
TGTGCCAGCACCGAGAGGCTAGAGGGACTCAGTACGCAGTATTTT
CASTERLEGLSTQYF
>TRBV5-1|TRBJ2-3|TRBD2
TGCGCCAGCAGCCCGGGGACTAGCGGGAGGGCCCTCATAGATACGCAGTATTTT
CASSPGTSGRALIDTQYF
>TRBV19|TRBJ2-7|TRBD1
TGTGCCAGTAGTCCCCGAAGGGGGACAGGTGACTACGAGCAGTACTTC
CASSPRRGTGDYEQYF
>TRBV4-2|TRBJ2-3|-
TGTGCCAGCAGCTTTCATAGCGTCACAGATACGCAGTATTTT
CASSFHSVTDTQYF
>TRBV11-2|TRBJ2-1|TRBD2
TGTGCCAGCAGCCCGGGGACTAGCGGCTACAATGAGCAGTTCTTC
CASSPGTSGYNEQFF
>TRBV19|TRBJ2-7|-
TGTGCCAGTAGTACCCGGGGGGCGGGGAACGAGCAGTACTTC
CASSTRGAGNEQYF
>TRBV6-6|TRBJ2-5|-
TGTGCCAGCAGTACTAACAGGGTAGAGACCCAGTACTTC
CASSTNRVETQYF
>TRBV30|TRBJ2-7|TRBD1
TGTGCCTGGACCCCAGGGGGCTACGAGCAGTACTTC
CAWTPGGYEQYF
>TRBV19|TRBJ2-5|-
TGTGCCAGTAGTATAACGAGGGCGCCCGGGGAGACCCAATACTTC
CASSITRAPGETQYF
>TRBV30|TRBJ1-1|-
TGTGCCTGGAGTGTCTGGGGGGGAATGAACACTGAAGCTTTCTTT
CAWSVWGGMNTEAFF
>TRBV28|TRBJ2-7|-
TGTGCCAGCAGGGCGGGGTACTACGAGCAGTACTTC
CASRAGYYEQYF
>TRBV7-9|TRBJ2-7|TRBD1
TGTGCCAGCAGCGTTGACGGACAGGTAGTATACGAGCAGTACTTC
CASSVDGQVVYEQYF
>TRBV18|TRBJ1-5|TRBD1
TGTGCCAGCTCCCCCTCCGGGACAGGGGGCGGACAGCCCCAGCATTTT
CASSPSGTGGGQPQHF
>TRBV28|TRBJ2-7|-
TGTGCCAGCAGTTCCCTCGGGGTGGACTACGAGCAGTACTTC
CASSSLGVDYEQYF
>TRBV27|TRBJ1-5|-
TGTGCCAGCAGTTTCGGGCAGGGTGGTCAGCCCCAGCATTTT
CASSFGQGGQPQHF
>TRBV19|TRBJ2-5|-
TGTGCCAGTAGTATGGAAGGGGGCCAAGAGACCCAGTACTTC
CASSMEGGQETQYF
>TRBV5-1|TRBJ1-1|TRBD1
TGCGCCAGCAGCTTGGGGTCAGGGGGCTCGAACACTGAAGCTTTCTTT
CASSLGSGGSNTEAFF
>TRBV2|TRBJ2-2|TRBD1
TGTGCCAGCAGTGAAGCCGGGACAGGGGGTGCCGGGGAGCTGTTTTTT
CASSEAGTGGAGELFF
>TRBV10-2|TRBJ1-1|-
TGCGCCAGCAGGGTGAGTCAGGACACTGAAGCTTTCTTT
CASRVSQDTEAFF
>TRBV7-9|TRBJ2-1|-
TGTGCCAGCAGCTTACGAGAGGGCCGAGACTACAATGAGCAGTTCTTC
CASSLREGRDYNEQFF
>TRBV7-3|TRBJ2-1|TRBD2
TGTGCCAGCAGCTTTGAAGCGGGGGACTACAATGAGCAGTTCTTC
CASSFEAGDYNEQFF
>TRBV6-6|TRBJ2-3|TRBD2
TGTGCCAGCAGTTACTCCACTAGCGGACTGGGTGATACGCAGTATTTT
CASSYSTSGLGDTQYF
>TRBV7-3|TRBJ2-1|TRBD2
TGTGCCAGCAGCCGTGGCCTAGCGGGAGGGAATGAGCAGTTCTTC
CASSRGLAGGNEQFF
>TRBV28|TRBJ1-5|TRBD1
TGTGCCAGCAGTTTGTACAGGGGAAATCAGCCCCAGCATTTT
CASSLYRGNQPQHF
>TRBV27|TRBJ2-7|TRBD2
TGTGCCAGCAGTTTTTCGCGGGAGCCCTACGAGCAGTACTTC
CASSFSREPYEQYF
>TRBV27|TRBJ2-3|-
TGTGCCAGCAGTAATGAACAGCAACCCACAGATACGCAGTATTTT
CASSNEQQPTDTQYF
>TRBV6-1|TRBJ2-7|-
TGTGCCAGCAGGGGGGCTAGTGGTCTCTCCTACGAGCAGTACTTC
CASRGASGLSYEQYF
>TRBV5-1|TRBJ2-3|TRBD2
TGCGCCAGCGCATTCGGGACTAGCGGACGATCTCACGGCACAGATACGCAGTATTTT
CASAFGTSGRSHGTDTQYF
>TRBV27|TRBJ2-1|TRBD2
TGTGCCAGCAGTCCGACCGGGACTAGCGGGAAACCCGAGCAGTTCTTC
CASSPTGTSGKPEQFF
>TRBV28|TRBJ2-7|TRBD2
TGTGCCAGCAGTGGGGGGGGTACACGGGGAGCCTACGAGCAGTACTTC
CASSGGGTRGAYEQYF
>TRBV28|TRBJ2-3|TRBD1
TGTGCCAGCAGCTCCCCGACAGGGGTTAGTGGCACAGATACGCAGTATTTT
CASSSPTGVSGTDTQYF
>TRBV27|TRBJ1-4|TRBD1
TGTGCCAGCAGTTTAGACCCAGGGGGGGAAAAACTGTTTTTT
CASSLDPGGEKLFF
>TRBV28|TRBJ2-1|TRBD2
TGTGCCAGCAGTTCAACTAGCGGGAGTATCAATGAGCAGTTCTTC
CASSSTSGSINEQFF
>TRBV7-8|TRBJ2-3|TRBD2
TGTGCCAGCACAGCAGAACCGGGACTAGCTGAAGATACGCAGTATTTT
CASTAEPGLAEDTQYF
>TRBV7-9|TRBJ2-7|TRBD2
TGTGCCAGCAGCTTAGGAGCCAGCGGGAGTTACGAGCAGTACTTC
CASSLGASGSYEQYF
>TRBV27|TRBJ2-2|-
TGTGCCAGCAGTTTCGGGGGGACACACTTGGGCGGGGAGCTGTTTTTT
CASSFGGTHLGGELFF
>TRBV11-2|TRBJ1-4|-
TGTGCCAGCAGCGCGACAGTTCCCCAACTGTTTTTT
CASSATVPQLFF